A selection of T cell receptor beta chains follows, all from one sample in a study of T cell responses to AZD1222 COVID-19 vaccine. TCRdb's table, derived via immunoSEQ multiplex PCR, lists solely in-frame clones and lacks some. There are 99,000 or so clones in the sample; approximately 90% occur only once, and 2% to 3% lies in the top ten. The sample in question was peripheral blood, obtained on day 0 of AZD1222 vaccination. Receptor source: an adult in good health. Each CDR3 is given with its conserved first and last residue. A D gene is named only where the DNA matches it firmly. Rows may omit the clone size; those that give it use once, few, many or a size class.

J,D,size,V,DNA,CDR3
TRBJ2-7,TRBD2,NA,TRBV13,TGTGCCAGCAGCTCGTGGGGACTAGCGGGAACAGGTCAGGGGGAGCAGTACTTC,CASSSWGLAGTGQGEQYF
TRBJ1-2,NA,NA,TRBV19,TGTGCCAGTAATTCACAGGGATCTATCTATGGCTACACCTTC,CASNSQGSIYGYTF
TRBJ2-6,NA,few,TRBV3-1/TRBV3-2,TGTGCCAGCAGCCATCCCCCCTCTGGGGCCAACGTCCTGACTTTC,CASSHPPSGANVLTF
TRBJ2-2,TRBD2,NA,TRBV28,TGTGCCAGCAGTTCGCCGGGGAGGGCCTACACCGGGGAGCTGTTTTTT,CASSSPGRAYTGELFF
TRBJ2-1,NA,NA,TRBV4-1,TGCGCCAGCAGCCAAATAGACATACTCTCCTACAATGAGCAGTTCTTC,CASSQIDILSYNEQFF
TRBJ1-3,NA,NA,TRBV6-1,TGTGCCAGCAGTGAAAACGGCTACTCTGGAAACACCATATATTTT,CASSENGYSGNTIYF
TRBJ1-5,NA,NA,TRBV6-2/TRBV6-3,TGTGCCAGCAGTGTCCACGGAAATCAGCCCCAGCATTTT,CASSVHGNQPQHF
TRBJ1-1,NA,once,TRBV6-6,TGTGCCAGTTCGACAGTGAACACTGAAGCTTTCTTT,CASSTVNTEAFF
TRBJ1-4,NA,many,TRBV28,TGTGCCAGCAGTTTACCCGCCCGGGGTGAAAAACTGTTTTTT,CASSLPARGEKLFF
TRBJ1-1,TRBD1,once,TRBV5-1,TGCGCCAGCAGCTTACAGGGGGCGCGTAACACTGAAGCTTTCTTT,CASSLQGARNTEAFF
TRBJ1-1,TRBD1,few,TRBV12-3/TRBV12-4,TGTGCCAGCAGTTTAGAACAGGGGACTGAAGCTTTCTTT,CASSLEQGTEAFF
TRBJ1-2,NA,NA,TRBV7-2,TGTGCCAGCAGCCCCCGAGAGGGCGGGGTCTATGGCTACACCTTC,CASSPREGGVYGYTF
TRBJ2-1,TRBD2,once,TRBV6-4,TGTGCCAGCAGTGCCACGACTAGCGACTACTCCTACAATGAGCAGTTCTTC,CASSATTSDYSYNEQFF
TRBJ1-2,TRBD1,NA,TRBV6-5,TGTGCCAGCAGTTACTCCACAGGGGTCCCTGGCTACACCTTC,CASSYSTGVPGYTF
TRBJ2-7,TRBD1,NA,TRBV6-1,TGTGCCAGCAGTGAAGCGAAGGACAGGTGGTGGGGTCAGTACTTC,CASSEAKDRWWGQYF
TRBJ1-1,NA,NA,TRBV10-2,TGCGCCAGCAGTGAGTTACCGTGGAGCACTGAAGCTTTCTTT,CASSELPWSTEAFF
TRBJ2-7,NA,NA,TRBV5-1,TGCGCCAGCAGCTTACAGGCAGAAACCTACGAGCAGTACTTC,CASSLQAETYEQYF
TRBJ2-1,NA,NA,TRBV12-2,TGTGCAAGTCGCTTACCCCGGAGCCTCTCCTACAATGAGCAGTTCTTC,CASRLPRSLSYNEQFF
TRBJ2-1,NA,once,TRBV11-3,TGTGCCAGCAGCTTACAGGGGGGCCCGGGCAATGAGCAGTTCTTC,CASSLQGGPGNEQFF
TRBJ1-4,TRBD1,NA,TRBV2,TGTGCCAGCAGTGTAAGACCCGGGACAGAGGAAAAACTGTTTTTT,CASSVRPGTEEKLFF
TRBJ1-2,TRBD1,NA,TRBV6-1,TGTGCCAGCAGTGAAGACAGGGGCACTGGCTACACCTTC,CASSEDRGTGYTF
TRBJ1-6,NA,NA,TRBV6-5,TGTGCCAGCAGTTACTCGAGCGAACCGGCCAATTCACCCCTCCACTTT,CASSYSSEPANSPLHF
TRBJ2-1,NA,NA,TRBV7-6,TGTGCCAGCAAGGACCAAGGAAATGAGCAGTTCTTC,CASKDQGNEQFF
TRBJ1-1,NA,NA,TRBV2,TGTGCCAGCAGTGGGGGCAGGGTGAACACTGAAGCTTTCTTT,CASSGGRVNTEAFF
TRBJ2-7,TRBD1,NA,TRBV13,TGTGCCAGCAGCGGACAGGCGCCCTACGAGCAGTACTTC,CASSGQAPYEQYF
TRBJ2-3,NA,NA,TRBV2,TGTGCCAGCAGTTCCGAGAGGAGTACGCAGTATTTT,CASSSERSTQYF
TRBJ2-7,NA,NA,TRBV7-2,TGTGCCAGCAGCTTAACGGCCCCCCTAGTCCCCTACGAGCAGTACTTC,CASSLTAPLVPYEQYF
TRBJ2-7,NA,NA,TRBV6-7,TGTGCCAGCTCTCAGGGTAGACCGTCCGAGCAGTACTTC,CASSQGRPSEQYF
TRBJ2-5,TRBD2,once,TRBV7-7,TGTGCTAGCAGCCCGGGGGGACAAGAGACCCAGTACTTC,CASSPGGQETQYF
TRBJ2-1,NA,NA,TRBV10-3,TGTGCCGCGACTGACGTGGGGGACTCCTACAATGAGCAGTTCTTC,CAATDVGDSYNEQFF
TRBJ2-5,NA,NA,TRBV18,TGTGCCAGCTCACCCTACCGGGACTCAGAGACCCAGTACTTC,CASSPYRDSETQYF
TRBJ2-3,NA,NA,TRBV7-9,TGTGCCAGCAGCTTAGAGAGAGGGGATACGCAGTATTTT,CASSLERGDTQYF
TRBJ1-5,NA,few,TRBV3-1/TRBV3-2,TGTGCCAGCAGCCAAGCGTCGGGTCTATATAGCAATCAGCCCCAGCATTTT,CASSQASGLYSNQPQHF
TRBJ2-3,NA,once,TRBV7-2,TGTGCCAGCAGCTTAGCGGTTATTAGCACAGATACGCAGTATTTT,CASSLAVISTDTQYF
TRBJ1-5,NA,NA,TRBV19,TGTGCCAGTAGTATCTCAGCCAGGGTTAATCAGCCCCAGCATTTT,CASSISARVNQPQHF
TRBJ2-1,TRBD2,NA,TRBV5-1,TGCGCCAGCAGCTGGGGACTAGCGGATTACAATGAGCAGTTCTTC,CASSWGLADYNEQFF
TRBJ2-2,TRBD1,NA,TRBV24-1,TGTGCCACCAGTGATTCCGGGACAGGCACCGGGGAGCTGTTTTTT,CATSDSGTGTGELFF
TRBJ1-1,NA,once,TRBV19,TGTGCCAGTAGCACCCCGCCGGCCCCGAACACTGAAGCTTTCTTT,CASSTPPAPNTEAFF